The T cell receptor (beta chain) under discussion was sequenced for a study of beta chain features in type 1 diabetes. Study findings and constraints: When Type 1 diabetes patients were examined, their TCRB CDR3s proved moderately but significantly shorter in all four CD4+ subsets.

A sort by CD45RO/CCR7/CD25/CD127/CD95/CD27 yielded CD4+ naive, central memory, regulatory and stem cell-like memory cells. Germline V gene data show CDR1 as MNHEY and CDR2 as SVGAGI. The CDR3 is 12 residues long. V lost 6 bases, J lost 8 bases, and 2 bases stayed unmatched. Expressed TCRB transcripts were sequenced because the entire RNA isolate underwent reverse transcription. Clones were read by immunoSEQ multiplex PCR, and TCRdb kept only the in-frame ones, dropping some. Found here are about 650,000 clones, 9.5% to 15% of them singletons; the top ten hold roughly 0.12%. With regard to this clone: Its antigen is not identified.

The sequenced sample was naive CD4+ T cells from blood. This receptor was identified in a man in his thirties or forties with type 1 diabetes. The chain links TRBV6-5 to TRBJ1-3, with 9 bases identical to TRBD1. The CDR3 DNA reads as TGTGCCAGCAGCAGACAGGGGGACACCATATATTTT. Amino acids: CASSRQGDTIYF.